A single sample is the source of the 28 T cell receptor beta chains below, sequenced in a study of vaccination and CD4 T cells after COVID-19. These receptors have no identified antigens. As to treatment: roughly 11-day PBMC culture with coronavirus spike peptide pools or control peptides (ViraFEST assay). Cultured CD4+ T-cell DNA underwent Oncomine TCR Beta short-read sequencing. TCRdb itself ran the PCR reads through MiXCR, one entry per CDR3 protein. The table has about 3,900 distinct CDR3 sequences, over 15% seen once. The sample consisted of CD4+ T cells from blood, cultured in vitro. Receptors were obtained from a human donor who had recovered from COVID-19.

The CDR3 sequence: CSAEGRRGTGELFF. DNA of the CDR3: TGCAGTGCTGAGGGCCGACGAGGCACCGGGGAGCTGTTTTTT. The chain recombines TRBV20-1 with TRBJ2-2, with TRBD2 as a possible D gene (5 bases). The CDR3 is 14 residues long. The germline CDR1 and CDR2 sequences are DFQATT and SNEGSKA (reference sequence). The ends were cut back, 5 bases at V and 4 bases at J, with 14 bases in the middle.

The genes are TRBV6-5 and TRBJ2-1; the D call may be TRBD1 or TRBD2 (5 bases each). Trimming removed 4 bases from V and 7 bases from J, with 20 bases in between. This CDR3 region has 16 residues. Per the germline V gene, CDR1 is MNHEY and CDR2 is SVGAGI. The DNA for the CDR3 is TGTGCCAGCAGTTCCGCGACTACTCAGGACAAGAATGAGCAGTTCTTC. Translated, it gives CASSSATTQDKNEQFF.

By share of the sample, this clonotype is medium-sized. This chain joins TRBV30 and TRBJ2-5, with unresolved D. The V end was cut by 0 bases, the J end by 9 bases, with 20 bases between. The CDR3 has 15 residues. From germline, CDR1 is GTSNPN and CDR2 SVGIG (reference sequence). The CDR3 loop is CAWSVGGTSIRAQYF. For the CDR3, the DNA is TGTGCCTGGAGTGTAGGTGGCACGTCCATAAGGGCCCAGTACTTC.

The chain links TRBV30 to TRBJ2-3; D not certain. The CDR3 consists of 15 residues. The V end was cut by 8 bases, the J end by 6 bases, with 24 bases between. CDR1 GTSNPN and CDR2 SVGIG come from the germline V gene (reference sequence). The DNA of the CDR3 is TGTGCCAGCAGCCGATTCCGGGCCCTGGGCGATACGCAGTATTTT. The encoded protein is CASSRFRALGDTQYF.

This clonotype was detected only a few times. V usage is TRBV19 and J usage is TRBJ1-1; D unresolved. V lost 7 bases, J lost 1 base, and 16 bases lay in between. This CDR3 has 15 amino acids. The germline V gene encodes CDR1 LNHDA and CDR2 SQIVND (reference sequence). CDR3 bases: TGTGCCAGTACTCTCGGGTGGCAGAAGAACACTGAAGCTTTCTTT. This sequence encodes CASTLGWQKNTEAFF.

This clonotype was found a few times. The V gene is TRBV7-2, the J gene TRBJ2-7; D remains unclear. CDR1 SGHTA and CDR2 FQGNSA come from the germline V gene. The CDR3 contains 12 residues. Deletions cut 5 bases from V and 0 bases from J, with 5 bases between. The CDR3 protein is CASSLSSYEQYF. CDR3 nucleotides: TGTGCCAGCAGCCTGAGCTCCTACGAGCAGTACTTC.

In its sample, this clonotype ranks as medium-sized. The chain uses TRBV6-1 and TRBJ1-1; a possible D gene is TRBD1 (6 bases). CDR1 and CDR2 (germline): MNHNS, SASEGT. The V and J ends lost 7 bases and 1 base respectively, with 13 bases between them. This CDR3 is 14 amino acids long. CDR3 nucleotide sequence: TGTGCCAGCATGGACAGATGGGGGAACACTGAAGCTTTCTTT. This gives the protein CASMDRWGNTEAFF.

This clonotype was seen only a few times. CDR3: CAVQLTQGNGYTF. The CDR3 DNA follows: TGTGCCGTACAACTCACTCAGGGGAATGGCTACACCTTC. The genes are TRBV10-3 and TRBJ1-2, with D perhaps matching TRBD1 (6 bases). The V end lost 11 bases, the J end lost 6 bases, and 19 bases lay between the germline ends. CDR1 and CDR2 from the germline V gene are ENHRY and SYGVKD. The CDR3 extends over 13 amino acids.

This clonotype occurred a few times. The chain couples TRBV11-2 to TRBJ1-1, with D possibly being TRBD1 (5 bases). The CDR3 has 15 amino acids. Germline CDR1 reads SGHAT; CDR2 reads FQNNGV. V gave up 3 bases and J gave up 1 base, with 12 bases separating them. CDR3: CASSLEGRTNTEAFF. In DNA form, the CDR3 reads TGTGCCAGCAGCTTGGAGGGACGTACGAACACTGAAGCTTTCTTT.

The V call is TRBV19, the J call TRBJ1-2; 8 bases fit TRBD1. V trimming: 10 bases; J trimming: 6 bases; junction bases outside the gene matches: 10. Germline lookup yields CDR1 LNHDA and CDR2 SQIVND (reference sequence). The CDR3 sequence is 13 residues long. The CDR3 DNA is TGTGCCACGATGGGACAGGAGGTTCATGGCTACACCTTC. Its protein is CATMGQEVHGYTF. Based on the CDR3 plus reference TRBV19 and TRBJ1-2, the full variable domain is DGGITQSPKYLFRKEGQNVTLSCEQNLNHDAMYWYRQDPGQGLRLIYYSQIVNDFQKGDIAEGYSVSREKKESFPLTVTSAQKNPTAFYLCATMGQEVHGYTFGSGTRLTVV.

Relative to its sample, this clonotype is medium-sized (0.01 to 0.1%). The CDR3 region has the DNA TGTGCCAGCAGTTTCGGAAACTATGGCTACACCTTC. As protein: CASSFGNYGYTF. The chain links TRBV12-3 or TRBV12-4 to TRBJ1-2; D uncertain. CDR3 length: 12 residues. V dropped 3 bases and J dropped 2 bases, with 4 bases sitting between them.

Only a few counts were recorded for this clonotype. This rearrangement joins TRBV20-1 to TRBJ2-1; 14 nucleotides agree with TRBD2. Germline V CDR1 and CDR2: DFQATT, SNEGSKA (reference sequence). The trim removed 6 bases at V and 5 bases at J, leaving 15 bases unmatched. The CDR3 consists of 18 residues. This CDR3 is CSAQGTSGGPVLDNEQFF. The CDR3 bases are TGCAGTGCCCAAGGGACTAGCGGGGGTCCCGTGTTGGACAATGAGCAGTTCTTC.

The chain links TRBV14 to TRBJ2-5; 9 positions agree with TRBD1. From germline, CDR1 is SGHDN and CDR2 FVKESK. The CDR3 runs to 16 residues. The ends lost 3 bases at V and 5 bases at J; junction bases unmatched: 10. CDR3 sequence: CASSQSLGQGRETQYF. In DNA form, the CDR3 reads TGTGCCAGCAGCCAGAGCCTGGGACAGGGCCGGGAGACCCAGTACTTC.

The chain is built from TRBV5-1 and TRBJ2-1; weak D call: TRBD1 (6 bases). CDR3 length: 11 residues. Deletions cut 6 bases from V and 8 bases from J, with 9 bases between. Germline V gene sequence: CDR1 SGHRS, CDR2 YFSETQ. The CDR3 here is CASKGEYEQFF. The CDR3 nucleotides read TGCGCCAGCAAGGGGGAGTATGAGCAGTTCTTC.

There are a few counts of this clonotype. The chain recombines TRBV30 with TRBJ1-6; TRBD1 aligns across 8 bases. CDR1 GTSNPN and CDR2 SVGIG come from the germline V gene (reference sequence). The CDR3 spans 14 residues. J gave up 14 bases and V 3 bases, and 12 bases lay outside the gene matches. CDR3 loop: CAWSPGQGSGALHF. CDR3 nucleotide sequence: TGTGCCTGGAGCCCCGGACAGGGCTCGGGGGCCCTCCACTTT.

In its sample, this clonotype was seen a few times. The chain joins TRBV19 to TRBJ1-2; possible D gene TRBD1, 5 bases. The CDR3 runs 15 residues. V was shortened by 9 bases and J by 0 bases, with 17 bases between the two germline ends. The germline gives CDR1 LNHDA, CDR2 SQIVND (reference sequence). The CDR3 nucleotides read TGTGCCAGCCTAGACCCCGGGGGGACTAACTATGGCTACACCTTC. This sequence encodes CASLDPGGTNYGYTF.

This clonotype was seen a few times. The genes are TRBV6-1 and TRBJ1-2; 12 bases line up with TRBD1. This CDR3 comprises 17 residues. J gave up 2 bases and V 7 bases, and 11 bases lay outside the gene matches. The germline V gene has CDR1 MNHNS and CDR2 SASEGT. CDR3 sequence reads: CASTPGTGGRWNYGYTF. In nucleotides, the CDR3 is TGTGCCAGCACGCCCGGGACAGGGGGCAGGTGGAACTATGGCTACACCTTC.

By sample share, this clonotype is medium-sized. V is TRBV7-9 and J is TRBJ1-3; D is uncertain. V was shortened by 3 bases and J by 2 bases, with 2 bases between the two germline ends. The CDR3 is made up of 12 amino acids. Germline V gives CDR1 SEHNR, CDR2 FQNEAQ (reference sequence). The DNA of the CDR3 is TGTGCCAGCAGCTTCACTGGAAACACCATATATTTT. Its protein is CASSFTGNTIYF.

The V gene is TRBV19, the J gene TRBJ1-3, with 11 positions matching TRBD1. With V trimmed by 8 bases and J by 6 bases, 6 bases remained unmatched. This CDR3 comprises 14 residues. Per the germline V gene, CDR1 is LNHDA and CDR2 is SQIVND (reference sequence). CDR3 residues: CASGQGAVENTIYF. Here the CDR3 DNA reads TGTGCCAGTGGACAGGGGGCAGTTGAAAACACCATATATTTT.

This clonotype is termed medium-sized. V and J are TRBV2 and TRBJ1-2; D gene unclear. V was shortened by 5 bases and J by 6 bases, with 7 bases between the two germline ends. Germline V gene lookup returns CDR1 SNHLY and CDR2 FYNNEI. CDR3 length: 11 amino acids. CDR3 in amino acids: CASSPENGYTF. The CDR3 coding sequence is TGTGCCAGCAGTCCCGAGAATGGCTACACCTTC.

The V and J genes are TRBV4-1 and TRBJ2-7; a weak D match, TRBD1 (6 bases). The V gene lost 0 bases and the J gene lost 2 bases, with 23 bases spanning the gap. The CDR3 is 19 amino acids. The germline gives CDR1 MGHRA, CDR2 YSYEKL. As DNA, the CDR3 is TGCGCCAGCAGCCAAGAGGGCCAACCAGGGGCTTCAATTACCTACGAGCAGTACTTC. Its translation is CASSQEGQPGASITYEQYF.

By share, this clonotype ranks as medium-sized. The rearrangement uses TRBV6-1 and TRBJ1-1; 9 nucleotides align to TRBD1. This CDR3 is 13 amino acids long. Losses at the gene ends were 7 bases for V and 5 bases for J; bases not matched to a gene: 5. Germline CDR1 and CDR2: MNHNS and SASEGT. CDR3 sequence: CASTRQGGTEAFF. In DNA, the CDR3 is TGTGCCAGCACCAGACAGGGGGGAACTGAAGCTTTCTTT.

Here the CDR3 reads CASTTGPRYGYTF. The CDR3 nucleotides are TGTGCCAGCACCACGGGGCCCCGCTATGGCTACACCTTC. The chain has TRBV6-1 and TRBJ1-2, with a tentative D call TRBD1 (5 bases). Trimming stripped 7 bases from V and 4 bases from J, with 13 bases between. The CDR3 runs to 13 residues. From germline, CDR1 is MNHNS and CDR2 SASEGT.

This sequence joins TRBV5-6 and TRBJ2-3; D possibly corresponds to TRBD2 (5 bases). Germline V gene sequence: CDR1 SGHDT, CDR2 YYEEEE. Trimming shortened V by 3 bases and J by 2 bases, and 16 bases separated the two germline ends. The CDR3 is made up of 16 amino acids. The CDR3 protein is CASSWFIPDYTDTQYF. DNA of the CDR3: TGTGCCAGCAGCTGGTTCATACCCGACTACACAGATACGCAGTATTTT.

By share, this clonotype counts as medium-sized. The chain is built from TRBV21-1 and TRBJ1-5; the D segment call TRBD1 is taken from the table without a DNA check. TRBV21-1 is listed as a pseudogene. This CDR3 region has 16 residues. Here the CDR3 DNA reads TGTGCCAGCAGCCCCCGGACAGCCGCTGGCAATCAGCCCCAGCATTTT. It specifies CASSPRTAAGNQPQHF.

The chain employs TRBV10-3 and TRBJ2-3; 7 bases align to TRBD2. The V and J ends lost 9 bases and 2 bases, in that order; junction bases with no gene match: 20. Germline V gene sequence: CDR1 ENHRY, CDR2 SYGVKD. The CDR3 runs 18 residues. CDR3 coding DNA: TGTGCCATGAGCCCAAGCGGGACTCTCAAACCCTCCACAGATACGCAGTATTTT. It translates to CAMSPSGTLKPSTDTQYF.

The table lists this clonotype with a few counts. The CDR3 DNA is TGCAGTGCCCGTAGGGGAGAGACCCAGTACTTC. Translated, it gives CSARRGETQYF. The chain recombines TRBV20-1 with TRBJ2-5, with D possibly TRBD1 on 5 matching bases. The length of the CDR3 is 11 residues. Deletions cut 6 bases from V and 4 bases from J, with 9 bases between. Germline V CDR1 and CDR2: DFQATT, SNEGSKA (reference sequence).

This clonotype counts as medium-sized. V gene TRBV12-3 or TRBV12-4 combines with J gene TRBJ1-5; 8 bases are a match to TRBD1. J gave up 6 bases and V 6 bases, and 10 bases lay outside the gene matches. CDR3 length equals 15 residues. The DNA of the CDR3 is TGTGCCAGCAGGGGGGCAGGGGGCATGGGTCAGCCCCAGCATTTT. Translation gives CASRGAGGMGQPQHF.